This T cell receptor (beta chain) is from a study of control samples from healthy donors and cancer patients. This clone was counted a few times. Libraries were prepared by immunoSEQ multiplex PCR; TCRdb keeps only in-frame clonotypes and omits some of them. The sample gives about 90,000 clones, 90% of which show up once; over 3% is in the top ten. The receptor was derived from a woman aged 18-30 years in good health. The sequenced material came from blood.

The CDR3 protein is CASSDIGNTIYF. The CDR3 nucleotides are TGTGCCAGCAGCGACATTGGAAACACCATATATTTT. The chain is built from TRBV6-5 and TRBJ1-3, with unresolved D. This CDR3 has 12 amino acids. V was pared by 6 bases and J by 3 bases, with 6 bases between. Germline loops: CDR1 MNHEY, CDR2 SVGAGI.